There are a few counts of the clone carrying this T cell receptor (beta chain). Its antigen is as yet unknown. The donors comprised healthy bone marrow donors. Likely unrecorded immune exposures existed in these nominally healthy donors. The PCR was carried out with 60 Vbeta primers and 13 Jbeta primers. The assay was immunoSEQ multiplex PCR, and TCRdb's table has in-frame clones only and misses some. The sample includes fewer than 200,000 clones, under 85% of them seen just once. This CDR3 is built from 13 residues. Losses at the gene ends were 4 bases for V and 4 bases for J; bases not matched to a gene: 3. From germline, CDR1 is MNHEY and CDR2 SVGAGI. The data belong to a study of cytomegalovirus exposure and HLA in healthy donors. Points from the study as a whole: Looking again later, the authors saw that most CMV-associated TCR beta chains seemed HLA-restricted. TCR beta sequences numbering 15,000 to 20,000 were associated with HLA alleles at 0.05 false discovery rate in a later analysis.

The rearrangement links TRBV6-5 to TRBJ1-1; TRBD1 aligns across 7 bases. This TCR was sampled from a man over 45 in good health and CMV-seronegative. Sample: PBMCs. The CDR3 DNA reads TGTGCCAGCAGTTCGGGACAGTTCACTGAAGCTTTCTTT. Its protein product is CASSSGQFTEAFF.